Given below is one T cell receptor (beta chain) in context. The antigen is undetermined. This sample stems from a study of a mutant IDH1 vaccine in newly diagnosed glioma. Time point noted: week 35, safety follow-up. Vaccine doses each comprised 300 ug of mutant IDH1 20-mer peptide, with topical imiquimod. CDR3 size: 16 residues. The V gene's germline CDR1 is SNHLY and CDR2 FYNNEI. V lost 1 base to trimming and J lost 0 bases, with 10 bases between them. Data came from immunoSEQ multiplex PCR; TCRdb stores just in-frame clones and leaves some out. The sample holds around 32,000 clones, 80% seen once. Study findings and constraints: Pseudoprogression seemed unrelated to changes in top peripheral T cell clonotypes.

The chain is built from TRBV2 and TRBJ2-1, with D perhaps TRBD2 (6 bases). The TCR was taken from a man aged 35-49 years with glioma. Some clones in this sample may be carry-over from other donors' samples. The material sequenced was PBMCs, taken from a glioma patient whose treatment included an IDH1 peptide vaccine. This CDR3 is CASSEDSGSSYNEQFF. CDR3 bases: TGTGCCAGCAGTGAAGATAGCGGCAGCTCCTACAATGAGCAGTTCTTC. Variable domain in full (rest from reference TRBV2 and TRBJ2-1): EPEVTQTPSHQVTQMGQEVILRCVPISNHLYFYWYRQILGQKVEFLVSFYNNEISEKSEIFDDQFSVERPDGSNFTLKIRSTKLEDSAMYFCASSEDSGSSYNEQFFGPGTRLTVL.